This is a list of T cell receptor beta chains from one sample in a study of response to subunit inactivated influenza vaccine. TCRdb itself ran the RT-PCR reads through MiXCR, one entry per CDR3 protein. The repertoire holds 600,000 to 700,000 distinct CDR3 sequences, with around 15% as singletons. Sample: PBMCs from blood, taken 14 days before vaccination. All receptors come from a man between 50 and 59 years old who received an inactivated influenza vaccine. CDR3s include the opening cysteine and the closing phenylalanine or tryptophan. D genes are given only for firm matches. Size is stated for part of the rows, as once, few or many counts, or as a class when the clone is expanded.

CDR3nt	CDR3aa	abundance	v_gene	j_gene	d_gene
TGCAGTGCCACTGCAAACCCTAGCACAGATACGCAGTATTTT	CSATANPSTDTQYF	-	TRBV20-1	TRBJ2-3	-
TGTGCCAGCAGCCCCCCCTTTGGGAGCGAAGGCCAGGGGGCTCAGCGCTATGGCTACACCTTC	CASSPPFGSEGQGAQRYGYTF	few	TRBV11-1	TRBJ1-2	TRBD1
TGTGCCAGCAGACTTACTCAGGGGTTAGGGTCACCCCTCCACTTT	CASRLTQGLGSPLHF	-	TRBV28	TRBJ1-6	-
TGTGCCAGCAGTTACGAGGGCGACGGGGAGCTGTTTTTT	CASSYEGDGELFF	-	TRBV6-5	TRBJ2-2	-
TGTGCCACCAGTATTAGCGGGGGGATTAATGAGCAGTTCTTC	CATSISGGINEQFF	-	TRBV24-1	TRBJ2-1	TRBD2
TGTGCCAGCAGCCTGATGGGACAGGACCAAGAGACCCAGTACTTC	CASSLMGQDQETQYF	-	TRBV7-6	TRBJ2-5	TRBD1
TGTGCCAGCAGTCCCCGGACAGGCACGGGAGAGCAGTACTTC	CASSPRTGTGEQYF	few	TRBV12-3/TRBV12-4	TRBJ2-7	TRBD1
TGTGCCATCAGTGATACAGGGATCAGACCCTGGGGTGAGCAGTTCTTC	CAISDTGIRPWGEQFF	few	TRBV10-3	TRBJ2-1	-
TGCGCCAGCAGCTTGAGTGTGGGACTAGCGGTCCACGAGCAGTACTTC	CASSLSVGLAVHEQYF	few	TRBV5-1	TRBJ2-7	TRBD2
TGCAGCGTTGAAGATCGTTCCAGCCACGGCTACACCTTC	CSVEDRSSHGYTF	many	TRBV29-1	TRBJ1-2	-
TGCGCCAGCAGTCCTGGACAGGGAGTCACAGATACGCAGTATTTT	CASSPGQGVTDTQYF	few	TRBV10-2	TRBJ2-3	TRBD1
TGTGCCAGCAGTTACGAATGGGACAGGCCTCGGGAGCAGTACTTC	CASSYEWDRPREQYF	few	TRBV6-2/TRBV6-3	TRBJ2-7	TRBD1
TGCAGTGCTAGGCAGGGGGCCACAGATACGCAGTATTTT	CSARQGATDTQYF	few	TRBV20-1	TRBJ2-3	TRBD1
TGTGCCAGCGCCCGGCTCCGGGAGGGAACGGAGTATTTT	CASARLREGTEYF	few	TRBV27	TRBJ2-3	TRBD2
TGTGCCAGCAGTTACGAGGGGAACTACGAGCAGTACTTC	CASSYEGNYEQYF	-	TRBV6-5	TRBJ2-7	-
TGTGCCAGCGGAAGGGACAGGAGCAATCAGCCCCAGCATTTT	CASGRDRSNQPQHF	few	TRBV2	TRBJ1-5	TRBD1
TGTGCCAGCAGCCAGTCAGGGCCCTCCTACGAGCAGTACTTC	CASSQSGPSYEQYF	few	TRBV7-2	TRBJ2-7	-
TGCAGCGGTCAGGTCCTCCAAGAGCAGTACTTC	CSGQVLQEQYF	few	TRBV29-1	TRBJ2-7	-
TGTGCCAGCAGTCAGAGGGACAGCTCCTACAATGAGCAGTTCTTC	CASSQRDSSYNEQFF	-	TRBV7-9	TRBJ2-1	TRBD1
TGCAGTGCAAAGGGAGATTCCTACGAGCAGTACTTC	CSAKGDSYEQYF	few	TRBV20-1	TRBJ2-7	-
TGCAGTGCTATCCGGGCGGCCCCGCAGGGCAATGAGCAGTTCTTC	CSAIRAAPQGNEQFF	-	TRBV20-1	TRBJ2-1	-
TGCGCCAGCAGAGGTCTGGATACGCAGTATTTT	CASRGLDTQYF	many	TRBV5-1	TRBJ2-3	-
TGTGCCAGCAGCCAAACTAGGGTCGCGGTCGATGAGCAGTTCTTC	CASSQTRVAVDEQFF	few	TRBV7-9	TRBJ2-1	-
TGTGCCAGCAGTGAAGCGCTGGCAGGGGGCTTCGGAGCTTTCTTT	CASSEALAGGFGAFF	few	TRBV6-1	TRBJ1-1	TRBD1
TGTGCCAGCAGCCAAGACCTAGCGGGAGAGGTCGGGGAGCTGTTTTTT	CASSQDLAGEVGELFF	-	TRBV4-2	TRBJ2-2	TRBD2
TGTGCCATCAGTGCAATCGGGACTAGCGGGGGAGAGCAGTACTTC	CAISAIGTSGGEQYF	few	TRBV10-3	TRBJ2-7	TRBD2
TGTGCCAGCAGCTTTGGACTAGCGGGAGGTAATGTGTACGAGCAGTACTTC	CASSFGLAGGNVYEQYF	few	TRBV7-2	TRBJ2-7	TRBD2
TGTGCCAGCAGCCCCGCCGGACTGAGAAACACCGGGGAGCTGTTTTTT	CASSPAGLRNTGELFF	few	TRBV12-3/TRBV12-4	TRBJ2-2	-
TGTGCCAGCAGCCAAGGGTTCGACGGGAATTCACCCCTCCACTTT	CASSQGFDGNSPLHF	-	TRBV14	TRBJ1-6	-
TGTGCCATCAGTGTTGGGAACCAAGAGACCCAGTACTTC	CAISVGNQETQYF	few	TRBV10-3	TRBJ2-5	-
TGCAGTGCACCGGGACTAGCGGGAGCAACGGGGGAGACCCAGTACTTC	CSAPGLAGATGETQYF	-	TRBV20-1	TRBJ2-5	TRBD2
TGCGCCAGCAGGTCGGACAGATCGCCCTACAATGAGCAGTTCTTC	CASRSDRSPYNEQFF	once	TRBV5-1	TRBJ2-1	-
TGTGCCAGCAGTTTAGACGGGGGGCTCCGCTCCTACGAGCAGTACTTC	CASSLDGGLRSYEQYF	few	TRBV12-3/TRBV12-4	TRBJ2-7	-
TGTGCCAGCAGACTCGGCTGGAGGGGCGAGCAGTACTTC	CASRLGWRGEQYF	-	TRBV6-2/TRBV6-3	TRBJ2-7	-
TGTGCCAGCAGCCCCCCCTCCCTCTACGAGCAGTACTTC	CASSPPSLYEQYF	-	TRBV7-2	TRBJ2-7	-
TGTGCCAGTAGAAAGGACGACGCGAACACCGGGGAGCTGTTTTTT	CASRKDDANTGELFF	-	TRBV19	TRBJ2-2	-
TGTGCCAGCGGACGCTGGCGATCCCATGAAGCTTTCTTT	CASGRWRSHEAFF	-	TRBV5-5	TRBJ1-1	-
TGTGCCATCAGTGATCAGGGGGGGACGGGTCAGCCCCAGCATTTT	CAISDQGGTGQPQHF	-	TRBV10-3	TRBJ1-5	TRBD1
TGCGCCAGCAGCTTGAATATCGACAGGGGAAATTCACCCCTCCACTTT	CASSLNIDRGNSPLHF	few	TRBV5-1	TRBJ1-6	TRBD1
TGCGCCAGCAGGTATTTTAATGAGCAGTTCTTC	CASRYFNEQFF	many	TRBV5-1	TRBJ2-1	-
TGCGCCAGCAGCCAAGTTGGTCTACTCAATGAGCAGTTCTTC	CASSQVGLLNEQFF	-	TRBV4-1	TRBJ2-1	-
TGTGCCAGCAGTGGGCTCCGGGACAGGGGGCTTTTTCACTCCTACAATGAGCAGTTCTTC	CASSGLRDRGLFHSYNEQFF	once	TRBV6-1	TRBJ2-1	TRBD1
TGTGCCAGCAGTTACTCGAAGGGATCAGGTGAGCAGTACTTC	CASSYSKGSGEQYF	few	TRBV27	TRBJ2-7	-
TGCAGTGCTAGAGATTCCAGGGGGGCGGGGGAGACCCAGTACTTC	CSARDSRGAGETQYF	-	TRBV20-1	TRBJ2-5	-
TGTGCCAGCAGTACCGCTTTCCGCACTGAAGCTTTCTTT	CASSTAFRTEAFF	-	TRBV27	TRBJ1-1	-
TGTGCCAGCAGCTTTAGGATGGGCACTGAAGCTTTCTTT	CASSFRMGTEAFF	many	TRBV11-2	TRBJ1-1	-
TGTGCCAGCAGGCAACAAGGGGAAGCTAACTATGGCTACACCTTC	CASRQQGEANYGYTF	-	TRBV3-1	TRBJ1-2	-
TGTGCCAGCAGCCTCGGACTAGCGGGAGGGAGGATTGTAAAGGAGACCCAGTACTTC	CASSLGLAGGRIVKETQYF	many	TRBV14	TRBJ2-5	TRBD2
TGCAGTGCTATGGTCGGAAGCTCCTATAATTCACCCCTCCACTTT	CSAMVGSSYNSPLHF	few	TRBV20-1	TRBJ1-6	-
TGTGCCATCAGTGAGTCCGGACAGCTTACTGAAGCTTTCTTT	CAISESGQLTEAFF	few	TRBV10-3	TRBJ1-1	-
TGTGACAGCTCATCGGTGGACGAGCAGTACTTC	CDSSSVDEQYF	once	TRBV18	TRBJ2-7	-
TGTGCCAGCAGCCAAAATCTGAATTCACCCCTCCACTTT	CASSQNLNSPLHF	-	TRBV6-2/TRBV6-3	TRBJ1-6	-